Following are 17 T cell receptor beta chains from one sample sequenced in a study of blood T cell repertoires in COVID-19. The data were produced by immunoSEQ multiplex PCR, yet TCRdb's version contains in-frame clones alone and is incomplete. Here the sample spans 400,000 to 450,000 clones, about nine tenths being singletons. Sequencing was carried out using peripheral blood. The source is a woman in her forties or fifties with COVID-19, enrolled during active disease.

The genes are TRBV13 and TRBJ1-1; D uncertain. The CDR3 has 14 residues. Trimming cost V 1 base and J 1 base, with 7 bases left between them. CDR1 is PRHDT and CDR2 is FYEKMQ in the germline V gene (reference sequence). CDR3 nucleotides: TGTGCCAGCAGCTTAGTTACAGAGAACACTGAAGCTTTCTTT. It yields the protein CASSLVTENTEAFF.

The chain couples TRBV19 to TRBJ2-7; 11 bases fit TRBD2. Germline CDR1 reads LNHDA; CDR2 reads SQIVND (reference sequence). Trimming cost V 4 bases and J 4 bases; bases outside gene matches: 12. The CDR3 consists of 17 residues. The CDR3: CASSSRLAGTLRYEQYF. The CDR3 nucleotides read TGTGCCAGTAGTAGTAGACTAGCGGGGACACTAAGATACGAGCAGTACTTC.

The chain recombines TRBV19 with TRBJ2-1; TRBD1 agrees at 7 bases. Per the germline V gene, CDR1 is LNHDA and CDR2 is SQIVND (reference sequence). The CDR3 length is 14 residues. The V gene end was trimmed by 7 bases and the J gene end by 4 bases; junction bases not matched to a gene: 7. The CDR3 coding sequence is TGTGCCAGTAAAAGAGGGACAGCTTACAATGAGCAGTTCTTC. Translated, it gives CASKRGTAYNEQFF.

The chain employs TRBV11-2 and TRBJ2-2; D uncertain. The CDR3 extends over 13 amino acids. Germline CDR1 is SGHAT and CDR2 is FQNNGV. V lost 3 bases and J 3 bases, leaving 5 bases between the germline ends. The CDR3 DNA reads as TGTGCCAGCAGCTTCGAGTACACCGGGGAGCTGTTTTTT. Translating gives CASSFEYTGELFF.

This clone is a singleton in its sample. The chain joins TRBV9 to TRBJ2-3; 10 bases align to TRBD2. From germline, CDR1 is SGDLS and CDR2 YYNGEE. CDR3 length equals 17 residues. J lost 2 bases, V lost 2 bases, and 8 bases had no gene match. The CDR3 here is CASSVRVAGGSTDTQYF. CDR3 DNA sequence: TGTGCCAGCAGCGTCAGAGTAGCGGGGGGTTCCACAGATACGCAGTATTTT.

The rearrangement links TRBV19 to TRBJ1-6; D is unclear. The CDR3 extends over 16 amino acids. Trimming pared 4 bases from V and 7 bases from J, leaving 17 bases between. CDR1 LNHDA and CDR2 SQIVND come from the germline V gene (reference sequence). CDR3 bases: TGTGCCAGTAGTAAGAGTTGGCAGGCGAAGAATTCACCCCTCCACTTT. Its protein product is CASSKSWQAKNSPLHF.

V usage is TRBV4-1 and J usage is TRBJ1-4, with D tentatively TRBD1 (5 bases). This CDR3 contains 16 residues. Germline loops: CDR1 MGHRA, CDR2 YSYEKL. Trimming shortened V by 4 bases and J by 9 bases, and 21 bases separated the two germline ends. The CDR3 DNA sequence: TGCGCCAGCAGCCTCCAACCTGACAGACTAGTTAAAAAACTGTTTTTT. Translated, it gives CASSLQPDRLVKKLFF.

The CDR3 protein is CASSYNRDGYTF. The DNA of the CDR3 is TGTGCCAGCAGCTACAACAGGGACGGCTACACCTTC. The genes are TRBV7-3 and TRBJ1-2, with D perhaps matching TRBD1 (6 bases). The CDR3 runs 12 residues. V shed 4 bases and J shed 8 bases, with 11 bases lying between them. CDR1 is SGHTA, CDR2 FQGTGA, per germline. The full variable domain, completed using reference TRBV7-3 and TRBJ1-2, is GAGVSQTPSNKVTEKGKYVELRCDPISGHTALYWYRQSLGQGPEFLIYFQGTGAADDSGLPNDRFFAVRPEGSVSTLKIQRTERGDSAVYLCASSYNRDGYTFGSGTRLTVV.

The chain employs TRBV5-5 and TRBJ2-2; D not certain. Germline CDR1 SGHKS, CDR2 YYEKEE (reference sequence). V was cut by 1 base and J by 1 base, with 8 bases left in between. This CDR3 comprises 15 residues. CDR3 amino acids: CASSLSGRNTGELFF. The CDR3 nucleotides read TGTGCCAGCAGCTTGTCTGGCAGGAACACCGGGGAGCTGTTTTTT.

The CDR3 DNA reads as TGTGCCAGCAGCGTAGGACAGGCAAACATTCAGTACTTC. Encoded protein: CASSVGQANIQYF. The chain uses TRBV3-1 (or the pseudogene TRBV3-2) and TRBJ2-4; 7 bases fit TRBD1. The CDR3 sequence is 13 residues long. Trimming removed 5 bases from V and 6 bases from J; junction bases left unmatched: 4. Germline CDR1 LGHDT, CDR2 YNNKEL (reference sequence).

The chain is built from TRBV29-1 and TRBJ1-1, with a possible D match to TRBD1 (5 bases). The CDR3 totals 14 residues. The germline CDR1 and CDR2 sequences are SQVTM and ANQGSEA. Deletions cut 5 bases from V and 3 bases from J, with 16 bases between. The CDR3 region has the DNA TGCAGCGTTCAGGGTGGGTGGACGGACACTGAAGCTTTCTTT. Protein: CSVQGGWTDTEAFF.

The V call is TRBV11-2, the J call TRBJ2-1, with TRBD1 as a possible D gene (6 bases). Germline CDR1 is SGHAT and CDR2 is FQNNGV. Trimming removed 5 bases at V and 5 bases at J, with 16 bases between. The CDR3 extends over 15 amino acids. CDR3 nucleotide sequence: TGTGCCAGCAGCCTCGCCTCTACAGGGAACAATGAGCAGTTCTTC. Residues: CASSLASTGNNEQFF.

This chain connects TRBV27 to TRBJ1-4, with TRBD1 as a possible D gene (6 bases). Germline values: CDR1 MNHEY, CDR2 SMNVEV (reference sequence). The CDR3 sequence is 15 residues long. The V and J ends lost 10 bases and 7 bases respectively, with 22 bases between them. The CDR3 sequence is CATCDNRDRCEKLFF. The CDR3 DNA is TGTGCCACCTGCGACAACAGGGACCGGTGTGAAAAACTGTTTTTT.

This clone has just one count. The V and J genes are TRBV7-3 and TRBJ2-6, with 10 bases aligning to TRBD2. The CDR3 is 18 amino acids. Per the germline V gene, CDR1 is SGHTA and CDR2 is FQGTGA. The ends lost 10 bases at V and 4 bases at J; junction bases unmatched: 16. CDR3 DNA sequence: TGTGCCACCCGCGGGGGGAGCGGGGGGGTGAGAGGGGCCAACGTCCTGACTTTC. This codes for CATRGGSGGVRGANVLTF.

The chain employs TRBV11-3 and TRBJ1-1; 7 bases are shared with TRBD1. The CDR3 has 12 residues. The V gene's germline CDR1 is SGHNT and CDR2 YENEEA. With 0 bases clipped from V and 9 bases from J, the junction kept 1 base outside the gene matches. CDR3 loop: CASSLDRGQAFF. CDR3 sequence (DNA): TGTGCCAGCAGCTTAGATAGGGGGCAAGCTTTCTTT.

V and J are TRBV10-2 and TRBJ2-3, with a possible D match to TRBD2 (6 bases). Per the germline V gene, CDR1 is WSHSY and CDR2 is SAAADI. This CDR3 region has 13 residues. V dropped 7 bases and J dropped 5 bases, with 13 bases sitting between them. DNA for the CDR3: TGCGCCAGCACTCCCCGGAGGGGAGATACGCAGTATTTT. Translation: CASTPRRGDTQYF.

This clone appeared a single time. The chain couples TRBV9 to TRBJ1-2; D uncertain. The CDR3 extends over 16 amino acids. The V end lost 0 bases, the J end lost 4 bases, and 16 bases lay between the germline ends. In germline, CDR1 is SGDLS, CDR2 YYNGEE. The CDR3 DNA follows: TGTGCCAGCAGCGTAGGGGGAACTCCTCGGGGCTATGGCTACACCTTC. Translation: CASSVGGTPRGYGYTF. Based on the CDR3 plus reference TRBV9 and TRBJ1-2, the full variable domain is DSGVTQTPKHLITATGQRVTLRCSPRSGDLSVYWYQQSLDQGLQFLIQYYNGEERAKGNILERFSAQQFPDLHSELNLSSLELGDSALYFCASSVGGTPRGYGYTFGSGTRLTVV.